The clone carrying this TCR beta chain shows up as medium-sized (0.01 to 0.1%) by frequency. Its antigen remains unknown. The data were taken from a study of CXCR3-negative and CXCR3-positive naive CD8 T cells. Overall study context: Overall TRB read output was some 140 million, and each library contained about 1.5 +/- 0.3 million reads. General observations from the study: TRBV-TRBJ usage was similar across naive CXCR3 subsets but distinct in memory cells. Comparably high diversity marked both naive subsets, whereas memory CD8+ cells had much lower diversity. The TRB CDR3s that CXCR3-positive naive cells carried were more hydrophobic than those of CXCR3-negative naive cells. Naive subsets showed comparable surface CD5, and TCR interaction strength was also inferred from TRB CDR3 physicochemistry.

This CDR3 is built from 12 residues. Germline V CDR1 and CDR2: SQVTM, ANQGSEA. Libraries were UMI-labeled 5' RACE TRB cDNA. TCRdb reanalyzed the 5' RACE reads and collapses them to one entry per CDR3 protein, without DNA. Its table lists approximately 6,900 distinct CDR3 sequences. The sequenced sample was naive CXCR3+ CD8+ T cells from blood. As to subset: CD45RO-CCR7+CD27+CD95- naive CD8+ T cells expressing CXCR3 (TNR3+). V usage is TRBV29-1 and J usage is TRBJ1-2; TCRdb proposes TRBD1, but this gene call is untestable without DNA. The sequence derives from a human donor in good health. Some clones in this sample may be carry-over from other donors' samples. The CDR3 is CSAGEGAYGYTF.